These 11 T cell receptor beta chains were sequenced from one sample in a study of vaccination effects on CD4 cells after COVID-19. Clones were read by immunoSEQ multiplex PCR, and TCRdb kept only the in-frame ones, dropping some. The sample includes about 54,000 clones, 65% to 90% seen only once; the top ten take roughly 2.2%. The antigens of these receptors remain unknown. ViraFEST expansion of antigen-specific CD4+ T cells with viral peptide pools preceded sequencing. Culturing for around 10 days preceded CD4+ T cell isolation. This specimen was CD4+ T cells from PBMCs cultured with HCoV-229E spike peptides, taken before COVID-19 vaccination. The receptor set was obtained from a human donor who received a COVID-19 vaccine.

The rearrangement joins TRBV4-1 to TRBJ1-4; D ambiguous. The length of the CDR3 is 15 residues. Germline V gene data show CDR1 as MGHRA and CDR2 as YSYEKL. Trimming took 1 base from V and 5 from J, leaving 11 bases between them. This CDR3 reads CASSQALGQNEKLFF. CDR3 DNA sequence: TGCGCCAGCAGCCAAGCCCTAGGGCAGAATGAAAAACTGTTTTTT.

This rearrangement joins TRBV11-2 to TRBJ1-2, with unresolved D. Trimming removed 3 bases from V and 8 bases from J, with 7 bases in between. CDR3 size: 11 residues. Germline V gene data show CDR1 as SGHAT and CDR2 as FQNNGV. The CDR3 loop reads CASSFRNGYTF. CDR3 bases: TGTGCCAGCAGCTTCAGGAACGGCTACACCTTC.

The chain combines TRBV27 with TRBJ1-1, with 7 bases matching TRBD1. The CDR3 loop spans 13 amino acids. Trimming removed 1 base from V and 11 bases from J; junction bases left unmatched: 7. CDR1 is MNHEY, CDR2 SMNVEV, per germline (reference sequence). CDR3 sequence: CASSLLEGASAFF. CDR3 DNA sequence: TGTGCCAGCAGTTTATTAGAGGGGGCCTCGGCTTTCTTT.

The chain links TRBV3-1 (or the pseudogene TRBV3-2) to TRBJ2-1, with D uncertain. The CDR3 contains 17 residues. V lost 0 bases and J 0 bases, leaving 12 bases between the germline ends. Per the germline V gene, CDR1 is LGHDT and CDR2 is YNNKEL (reference sequence). The CDR3 sequence is CASSQDPGRSSYNEQFF. In nucleotides, the CDR3 is TGTGCCAGCAGCCAAGATCCTGGTCGAAGCTCCTACAATGAGCAGTTCTTC.

V is TRBV5-1 and J is TRBJ2-3; 8 bases map to TRBD1. Germline V gene data show CDR1 as SGHRS and CDR2 as YFSETQ. Losses at the gene ends were 1 base for V and 3 bases for J; bases not matched to a gene: 4. This CDR3 is 15 amino acids long. The CDR3 nucleotides read TGCGCCAGCAGCTTGAGGACAGGGAGAACAGATACGCAGTATTTT. It specifies CASSLRTGRTDTQYF.

CDR3 in amino acids: CASSSDRGTEAFF. The CDR3 DNA follows: TGCGCCAGCAGCTCGGACAGGGGGACTGAAGCTTTCTTT. This chain connects TRBV5-1 to TRBJ1-1; 10 bases fit TRBD1. Unmatched junction bases numbered 1, after V lost 3 bases and J lost 5 bases. The CDR3 extends over 13 amino acids. Germline CDR1 reads SGHRS; CDR2 reads YFSETQ.

This clone showed up just a few times. The chain is built from TRBV7-9 and TRBJ2-7; D is unresolved. Germline CDR1 reads SEHNR; CDR2 reads FQNEAQ (reference sequence). The CDR3 contains 14 residues. Trimming cost V 5 bases and J 4 bases, with 15 bases left between them. CDR3 in DNA: TGTGCCAGCAGCCCCGCGGACGCAGGTTACGAGCAGTACGTC. Translated, it gives CASSPADAGYEQYV.

CDR3 residues: CASSGDRGPRQPQHF. In DNA form, the CDR3 reads TGTGCCAGCAGTGGGGACAGGGGGCCTCGACAGCCCCAGCATTTT. The rearrangement uses TRBV2 and TRBJ1-5; 12 nucleotides agree with TRBD1. The CDR3 is 15 residues long. Looked up from germline, CDR1 is SNHLY and CDR2 is FYNNEI. V shed 4 bases, J shed 7 bases, and the junction held 5 bases outside the gene matches.

This chain uses TRBV30 with TRBJ2-5; D is ambiguous. The germline CDR1 and CDR2 sequences are GTSNPN and SVGIG (reference sequence). The CDR3 contains 12 residues. V was pared by 2 bases and J by 4 bases, with 8 bases between. The CDR3 region has the DNA TGTGCCTGGAGTCTTGCAGCAGAGACCCAGTACTTC. Protein product: CAWSLAAETQYF. The complete variable domain, with remaining parts taken from reference TRBV30 and TRBJ2-5, reads SQTIHQWPATLVQPVGSPLSLECTVEGTSNPNLYWYRQAAGRGLQLLFYSVGIGQISSEVPQNLSASRPQDRQFILSSKKLLLSDSGFYLCAWSLAAETQYFGPGTRLLVL.

This chain joins TRBV11-2 and TRBJ1-2; the D is unclear. This CDR3 comprises 14 residues. V was clipped by 1 base and J by 4 bases, with 10 bases between them. The germline CDR1 and CDR2 sequences are SGHAT and FQNNGV. As DNA, the CDR3 is TGTGCCAGCAGCTTAGCGAAGGCACCCTATGGCTACACCTTC. This codes for CASSLAKAPYGYTF.

The chain employs TRBV4-3 and TRBJ2-3; D is tentatively TRBD1 or TRBD2 (5 bases each). The CDR3 contains 14 residues. Trimming stripped 5 bases from V and 4 bases from J, with 13 bases between. Germline V gene data show CDR1 as LGHNA and CDR2 as YSLEER. CDR3 sequence (DNA): TGCGCCAGCAGCGAAGGGGCGGGTGCAGATACGCAGTATTTT. It is translated as CASSEGAGADTQYF.